A single sample gave rise to the 26 T cell receptor beta chains below, sequenced in a study of cytomegalovirus exposure and HLA in healthy donors. PCR primers comprised 60 Vbeta and 13 Jbeta primers. The repertoire was sequenced with immunoSEQ multiplex PCR; TCRdb's copy has only in-frame clones and lacks some. The table records roughly 69,000 clones, around 66% of them present only once. The sample taken for sequencing was PBMCs. The receptors shown here come from a male donor in good health and CMV-seropositive.

The chain has TRBV6-1 and TRBJ2-7; 7 positions match TRBD1. The CDR3 sequence is 13 residues long. J lost 2 bases, V lost 5 bases, and 3 bases had no gene match. Germline CDR1 MNHNS, CDR2 SASEGT. The CDR3 DNA sequence: TGTGCCAGCAGTCAAGACAGGGCCTACGAGCAGTACTTC. It is translated as CASSQDRAYEQYF.

The V gene is TRBV11-2, the J gene TRBJ1-1, with D unresolved. V was pared by 2 bases and J by 10 bases, with 17 bases between. The CDR3 sequence is 14 residues long. CDR1 SGHAT and CDR2 FQNNGV come from the germline V gene. The CDR3 DNA reads TGTGCCAGCAGCTTACTGTATGCGGGCAGCGCAGCTTTCTTT. Translation gives CASSLLYAGSAAFF.

This clone has just one count. The genes are TRBV5-1 and TRBJ2-1; the match to TRBD2 covers 7 bases. This CDR3 region has 16 residues. The junction had 15 bases not matched to a gene; V was cut back by 5 bases and J by 7 bases. Germline CDR1 is SGHRS and CDR2 is YFSETQ. The CDR3 loop reads CASSATRGEGANEQFF. CDR3 coding DNA: TGCGCCAGCAGTGCTACCCGGGGGGAAGGGGCTAATGAGCAGTTCTTC.

The chain uses TRBV30 and TRBJ1-1; unclear D gene. Germline V CDR1 and CDR2: GTSNPN, SVGIG (reference sequence). Trimming removed 8 bases from V and 3 bases from J, with 13 bases in between. The CDR3 length is 12 residues. The CDR3 loop is CAGLEAYTEAFF. CDR3 bases: TGTGCCGGGTTGGAGGCCTACACTGAAGCTTTCTTT.

This chain links TRBV6-1 with TRBJ2-5, with D perhaps matching TRBD1 (6 bases). V gave up 1 base and J gave up 3 bases, with 9 bases separating them. CDR3 length: 14 amino acids. CDR1 MNHNS and CDR2 SASEGT come from the germline V gene. CDR3 residues: CASSEDRVKETQYF. CDR3 coding DNA: TGTGCCAGCAGTGAAGACAGGGTGAAAGAGACCCAGTACTTC.

The V and J genes are TRBV6-5 and TRBJ2-7; 11 nucleotides agree with TRBD1. CDR1 MNHEY and CDR2 SVGAGI come from the germline V gene. The CDR3 is made up of 15 amino acids. V shed 0 bases and J 3 bases; nucleotides not matched to a gene: 1. The CDR3 nucleotides read TGTGCCAGCAGTTACTCCGGGACAGGGGGCTACGAGCAGTACTTC. This sequence encodes CASSYSGTGGYEQYF.

The genes are TRBV9 and TRBJ2-5, with D tentatively TRBD2 (6 bases). Germline V gene data show CDR1 as SGDLS and CDR2 as YYNGEE. V lost 1 base to trimming and J lost 4 bases, with 11 bases between them. The CDR3 extends over 14 amino acids. CDR3 amino acids: CASSVQGGVETQYF. DNA for the CDR3: TGTGCCAGCAGCGTACAGGGAGGTGTAGAGACCCAGTACTTC.

The rearrangement joins TRBV7-9 to TRBJ2-7; 7 positions match TRBD1. The germline V gene has CDR1 SEHNR and CDR2 FQNEAQ (reference sequence). The CDR3 sequence is 14 residues long. The V and J ends lost 4 bases and 3 bases, in that order; junction bases with no gene match: 6. CDR3 DNA sequence: TGTGCCAGCAGCTCCTCCAGGGGGATCTACGAGCAGTACTTC. Translated: CASSSSRGIYEQYF.

The chain employs TRBV7-9 and TRBJ1-2, with 7 nucleotides matching TRBD1. From germline, CDR1 is SEHNR and CDR2 FQNEAQ (reference sequence). Trimming at V came to 3 bases and at J to 3 bases, leaving 7 bases not matched to a gene. This CDR3 has 15 residues. Here the CDR3 reads CASSFRQGEDYGYTF. In DNA, the CDR3 is TGTGCCAGCAGCTTCAGACAGGGTGAGGACTATGGCTACACCTTC.

The J gene is TRBJ2-3, the V gene TRBV6-1; 10 nucleotides align to TRBD2. Germline V gives CDR1 MNHNS, CDR2 SASEGT. CDR3 length: 15 residues. J lost 4 bases, V lost 4 bases, and 5 bases had no gene match. The CDR3, as DNA: TGTGCCAGCAGTGCCCTAGCGGGAGAAGCAGATACGCAGTATTTT. Translation gives CASSALAGEADTQYF.

The genes are TRBV5-1 and TRBJ2-1, with 11 positions matching TRBD1. Per the germline V gene, CDR1 is SGHRS and CDR2 is YFSETQ. CDR3 size: 15 residues. J was trimmed by 3 bases and V by 4 bases; bases with no gene match: 3. CDR3 residues: CASSKGQGDYNEQFF. The CDR3 coding sequence is TGCGCCAGCAGCAAGGGACAGGGGGACTACAATGAGCAGTTCTTC.

The J gene is TRBJ1-6, the V gene TRBV11-2, with D perhaps TRBD1 (5 bases). Deletions cut 0 bases from V and 7 bases from J, with 13 bases between. There are 16 residues in the CDR3. Germline CDR1 is SGHAT and CDR2 is FQNNGV. The CDR3 loop reads CASSLEGGVQNSPLHF. In nucleotides, the CDR3 is TGTGCCAGCAGCTTAGAAGGAGGGGTCCAGAATTCACCCCTCCACTTT.

The chain carries TRBV5-4 and TRBJ2-1, with 12 bases that match TRBD2. The CDR3 extends over 16 amino acids. With V trimmed by 4 bases and J by 3 bases, 5 bases remained unmatched. Germline V gene lookup returns CDR1 SGHNT and CDR2 YYREEE (reference sequence). The chain's CDR3 is CASSTRTSGNYNEQFF. DNA of the CDR3: TGTGCCAGCAGCACCAGGACTAGCGGGAACTACAATGAGCAGTTCTTC.

The rearrangement links TRBV9 to TRBJ1-1; D not certain. Germline assignment: CDR1 SGDLS and CDR2 YYNGEE. The ends were cut back, 0 bases at V and 2 bases at J, with 8 bases in the middle. CDR3 length: 14 amino acids. The CDR3: CASSVGSRNTEAFF. The CDR3 DNA reads TGTGCCAGCAGCGTAGGTTCCAGAAACACTGAAGCTTTCTTT.

This chain links TRBV6-5 with TRBJ2-1; 12 bases are shared with TRBD1. V was clipped by 5 bases and J by 8 bases; unmatched bases: 4. The CDR3 extends over 14 amino acids. Germline CDR1 reads MNHEY; CDR2 reads SVGAGI. DNA of the CDR3: TGTGCCAGCAGTCGGGACAGGGGGCACGATGAGCAGTTCTTC. This encodes CASSRDRGHDEQFF.

V gene TRBV27 combines with J gene TRBJ1-2, with a weak D call TRBD1 (6 bases). CDR1 is MNHEY, CDR2 SMNVEV, per germline (reference sequence). Trimming stripped 8 bases from V and 4 bases from J, with 17 bases between. The length of the CDR3 is 14 residues. CDR3 nucleotides: TGTGCCAGCGGGGGGGCAGGGATCTTCTATGGCTACACCTTC. Its protein product is CASGGAGIFYGYTF.

This chain uses TRBV20-1 with TRBJ1-1; D is unresolved. CDR3 size: 11 residues. Trimming left V 6 bases short and J 5 bases short, with 10 bases between. CDR1 and CDR2 (germline): DFQATT, SNEGSKA (reference sequence). CDR3: CSAVPYTEAFF. CDR3 nucleotide sequence: TGCAGTGCCGTACCCTATACTGAAGCTTTCTTT.

The CDR3 spells CASSDVGGADYGYTF. The CDR3 nucleotides are TGCGCCAGTAGCGACGTGGGGGGGGCGGATTATGGCTACACCTTC. This sequence joins TRBV5-1 and TRBJ1-2; D is possibly TRBD1 (6 bases). With 8 bases removed from V and 5 bases from J, the gap between germline ends came to 22 bases. This CDR3 comprises 15 residues. Germline CDR1 is SGHRS and CDR2 is YFSETQ.

A few counts support this clone. This chain links TRBV10-1 with TRBJ1-3; unclear D gene. Germline values: CDR1 WNHNN, CDR2 SYGVQD (reference sequence). The CDR3 spans 14 residues. V dropped 2 bases and J dropped 3 bases, with 8 bases sitting between them. CDR3 protein: CASSEGGIGNTIYF. DNA of the CDR3: TGCGCCAGCAGTGAGGGAGGAATTGGAAACACCATATATTTT.

The CDR3 spells CASRRTSGESGEQFF. The CDR3 nucleotides are TGTGCCAGCAGAAGGACTAGCGGGGAGAGTGGTGAGCAGTTCTTC. The rearrangement joins TRBV6-4 to TRBJ2-1; 12 bases line up with TRBD2. CDR1 and CDR2 from the germline V gene are MRHNA and SNTAGT. This CDR3 has 15 residues. V gave up 6 bases and J gave up 9 bases; unmatched junction bases: 9.

The chain joins TRBV5-1 to TRBJ1-2; D uncertain. The CDR3 totals 14 residues. Germline V gene lookup returns CDR1 SGHRS and CDR2 YFSETQ. V was cut by 0 bases and J by 0 bases, with 6 bases left in between. CDR3 region: CASSLEPANYGYTF. The DNA for the CDR3 is TGCGCCAGCAGCTTGGAGCCGGCTAACTATGGCTACACCTTC. The whole variable domain, filled in from reference TRBV5-1 and TRBJ1-2, reads KAGVTQTPRYLIKTRGQQVTLSCSPISGHRSVSWYQQTPGQGLQFLFEYFSETQRNKGNFPGRFSGRQFSNSRSEMNVSTLELGDSALYLCASSLEPANYGYTFGSGTRLTVV.

This clone has just a few counts. This rearrangement joins TRBV5-1 to TRBJ1-4; no firm D call. CDR3 length equals 14 residues. V lost 4 bases and J lost 8, with 15 bases in between. CDR1 SGHRS and CDR2 YFSETQ come from the germline V gene. CDR3: CASSETSNQEKLFF. Here the CDR3 DNA reads TGCGCCAGCAGCGAAACCTCCAACCAGGAAAAACTGTTTTTT.

The chain joins TRBV15 to TRBJ1-4; D not certain. Germline values: CDR1 LNHNV, CDR2 YYDKDF (reference sequence). The CDR3 length is 12 residues. Trimming removed 1 base at V and 8 bases at J, with 5 bases between. In DNA, the CDR3 is TGTGCCACCAGCAGAGTGAGAGAAAAACTGTTTTTT. This codes for CATSRVREKLFF.

CDR3 sequence: CASAKDQGPSEQYF. The CDR3 bases are TGTGCCAGCGCTAAGGACCAGGGGCCAAGCGAGCAGTACTTC. This rearrangement joins TRBV6-5 to TRBJ2-7, with D maybe TRBD1 (6 bases). Germline loops: CDR1 MNHEY, CDR2 SVGAGI. The CDR3 contains 14 residues. Trimming left V 8 bases short and J 6 bases short, with 20 bases between.

The V gene is TRBV7-2, the J gene TRBJ2-6, with D uncertain. CDR3 length equals 15 residues. CDR1 and CDR2 from the germline V gene are SGHTA and FQGNSA. Between the trimmed V and J ends, which lost 1 base and 0 bases, there was a span of 4 bases. The CDR3 DNA is TGTGCCAGCAGCTTAGGTAACTCTGGGGCCAACGTCCTGACTTTC. Its protein is CASSLGNSGANVLTF.

This clone was counted a few times. The chain carries TRBV2 and TRBJ2-3, with 9 bases aligning to TRBD2. V lost 5 bases to trimming and J lost 0 bases; unmatched junction nucleotides: 3. The CDR3 is 15 residues long. CDR1 and CDR2 (germline): SNHLY, FYNNEI. CDR3 DNA sequence: TGTGCCAGCAGTCCCGGGACTAGCAGCACAGATACGCAGTATTTT. Translation: CASSPGTSSTDTQYF.